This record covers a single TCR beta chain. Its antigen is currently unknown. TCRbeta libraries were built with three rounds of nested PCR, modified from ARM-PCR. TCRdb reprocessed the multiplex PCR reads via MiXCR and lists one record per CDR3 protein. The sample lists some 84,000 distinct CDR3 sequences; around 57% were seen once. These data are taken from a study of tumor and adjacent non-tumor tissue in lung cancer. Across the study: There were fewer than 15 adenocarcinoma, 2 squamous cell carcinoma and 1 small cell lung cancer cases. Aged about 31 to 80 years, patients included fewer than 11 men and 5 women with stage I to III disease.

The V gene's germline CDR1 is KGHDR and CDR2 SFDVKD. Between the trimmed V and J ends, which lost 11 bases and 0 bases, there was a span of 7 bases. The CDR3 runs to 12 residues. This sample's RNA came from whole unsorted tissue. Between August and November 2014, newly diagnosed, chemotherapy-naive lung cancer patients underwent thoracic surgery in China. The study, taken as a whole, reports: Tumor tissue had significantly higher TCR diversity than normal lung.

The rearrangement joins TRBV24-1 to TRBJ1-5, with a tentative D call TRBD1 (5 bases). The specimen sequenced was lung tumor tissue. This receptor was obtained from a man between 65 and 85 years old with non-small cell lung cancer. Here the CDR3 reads CAIQGSNQPQHF. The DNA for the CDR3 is TGTGCCATCCAGGGTAGCAATCAGCCCCAGCATTTT.